Listed here are 14 T cell receptor beta chains from one sample, sequenced in a study of cytomegalovirus exposure and HLA in healthy donors. Both 60 Vbeta primers and 13 Jbeta primers went into the PCR. Some clones are missing from TCRdb's copy, which holds only in-frame ones; the method was immunoSEQ multiplex PCR. The sample lists more than 60,000 clones; about three quarters were seen once. Sequenced: PBMCs. Source of these receptors: a male donor in good health and CMV-seropositive.

This chain links TRBV6-6 with TRBJ1-2; 9 bases are a match to TRBD1. CDR1 is MNHNY, CDR2 SVGAGI, per germline (reference sequence). The ends lost 8 bases at V and 4 bases at J; junction bases unmatched: 8. CDR3 size: 14 residues. The CDR3 DNA reads as TGTGCCAGCCGCCAGGACAGGGGCCTCTATGGCTACACCTTC. This codes for CASRQDRGLYGYTF.

Concerning this clone itself: Additional DNA sequences in this sample encode the identical CDR3. J is TRBJ1-6 and V is TRBV2; perhaps TRBD1 as D (5 bases). Trimming stripped 3 bases from V and 9 bases from J, with 27 bases between. The CDR3 has 19 amino acids. Germline V gene lookup returns CDR1 SNHLY and CDR2 FYNNEI. This chain's CDR3 is CASSEMAWGSPTWGSPLHF. The DNA for the CDR3 is TGTGCCAGCAGTGAGATGGCGTGGGGCAGTCCGACGTGGGGTTCACCCCTCCACTTT.

This chain connects TRBV30 to TRBJ2-1; possibly TRBD2 for D (5 bases). The CDR3 contains 14 residues. Between the trimmed V and J ends, which lost 1 base and 3 bases, there was a span of 10 bases. CDR1 is GTSNPN, CDR2 SVGIG, per germline (reference sequence). The CDR3: CAWSDGNSYNEQFF. The CDR3 region has the DNA TGTGCCTGGAGTGACGGGAACAGCTACAATGAGCAGTTCTTC.

The chain employs TRBV19 and TRBJ2-7; possibly TRBD2 for D (6 bases). The CDR3 sequence is 13 residues long. V gave up 4 bases and J gave up 2 bases, with 9 bases separating them. Germline CDR1 LNHDA, CDR2 SQIVND (reference sequence). The CDR3 DNA reads TGTGCCAGTAGTAGGCGGGGAACCTACGAGCAGTACTTC. Translation gives CASSRRGTYEQYF. Combining the CDR3 with reference TRBV19 and TRBJ2-7 gives the whole variable domain DGGITQSPKYLFRKEGQNVTLSCEQNLNHDAMYWYRQDPGQGLRLIYYSQIVNDFQKGDIAEGYSVSREKKESFPLTVTSAQKNPTAFYLCASSRRGTYEQYFGPGTRLTVT.

The chain has TRBV5-5 and TRBJ2-5; D may be TRBD2 (5 bases). The CDR3 totals 15 residues. V gave up 4 bases and J gave up 5 bases, with 18 bases separating them. From germline, CDR1 is SGHKS and CDR2 YYEKEE (reference sequence). The DNA for the CDR3 is TGTGCCAGCAGCCCAAAGGGCGCACCGGGGGAGACCCAGTACTTC. Protein product: CASSPKGAPGETQYF.

J is TRBJ2-6 and V is TRBV7-7; TRBD2 might be the D (6 bases). V shed 5 bases and J shed 4 bases, with 12 bases lying between them. Per the germline V gene, CDR1 is SSHAT and CDR2 is FNYEAQ (reference sequence). The CDR3 sequence is 15 residues long. Here the CDR3 DNA reads TGTGCCAGCAGCGTTGGGGGGTCAGGGGCCAACGTCCTGACTTTC. As protein: CASSVGGSGANVLTF. Supplemented by reference TRBV7-7 and TRBJ2-6, the full variable domain reads GAGVSQSPRYKVTKRGQDVTLRCDPISSHATLYWYQQALGQGPEFLTYFNYEAQPDKSGLPSDRFSAERPEGSISTLTIQRTEQRDSAMYRCASSVGGSGANVLTFGAGSRLTVL.

V gene TRBV11-2 combines with J gene TRBJ1-6, with 9 bases matching TRBD1. Germline-derived CDR1 and CDR2 are SGHAT and FQNNGV. This CDR3 is built from 18 residues. V lost 6 bases and J lost 3; bases outside the gene matches: 12. In DNA, the CDR3 is TGTGCCAGCAGAAAGGGACAGGGAGAGGGGGACTATAATTCACCCCTCCACTTT. The encoded protein is CASRKGQGEGDYNSPLHF.

J is TRBJ2-7 and V is TRBV11-2; TRBD2 aligns across 9 bases. The CDR3 length is 17 residues. Germline V CDR1 and CDR2: SGHAT, FQNNGV. V shed 4 bases, J shed 0 bases, and the junction held 10 bases outside the gene matches. CDR3 protein: CASSSNIMTSGSYEQYF. The CDR3 bases are TGTGCCAGCAGCTCCAATATCATGACTAGCGGCTCCTACGAGCAGTACTTC.

The chain uses TRBV11-2 and TRBJ2-3, with TRBD2 as a possible D gene (7 bases). Germline CDR1 SGHAT, CDR2 FQNNGV. The V gene lost 1 base and the J gene lost 2 bases, with 19 bases spanning the gap. There are 18 residues in the CDR3. The CDR3 bases are TGTGCCAGCAGCTTAGGGCGGGGTGGCGGGGGCAACACAGATACGCAGTATTTT. Translated: CASSLGRGGGGNTDTQYF.

V is TRBV4-1 and J is TRBJ1-5; 7 nucleotides align to TRBD1. V was pared by 2 bases and J by 7 bases, with 2 bases of the junction left unmatched. Per germline, CDR1 MGHRA and CDR2 YSYEKL. This CDR3 region has 13 residues. CDR3 nucleotide sequence: TGCGCCAGCAGCCAAACAGGGGACCAGCCCCAGCATTTT. Translated: CASSQTGDQPQHF.

This chain joins TRBV4-3 and TRBJ1-3, with 10 bases identical to TRBD1. V trimming: 4 bases; J trimming: 4 bases; junction bases outside the gene matches: 16. The CDR3 covers 19 residues. The germline V gene has CDR1 LGHNA and CDR2 YSLEER. The CDR3 coding sequence is TGCGCCAGCAGCCCCACCGGGACAGGGGCGCTAGATTCGGGAAACACCATATATTTT. The encoded protein is CASSPTGTGALDSGNTIYF.

CDR3: CASVRRTGAFYNEQFF. The CDR3 DNA sequence: TGTGCCAGCGTTCGAAGAACAGGGGCTTTCTACAATGAGCAGTTCTTC. The J gene is TRBJ2-1, the V gene TRBV27; 7 bases fit TRBD1. This CDR3 spans 16 amino acids. V dropped 8 bases and J dropped 3; count of bases not matched to a gene: 13. Germline CDR1 MNHEY, CDR2 SMNVEV (reference sequence).

The V gene is TRBV5-4, the J gene TRBJ1-2, with TRBD1 identical over 7 bases. Germline CDR1 SGHNT, CDR2 YYREEE (reference sequence). The V segment lost 4 bases and the J segment 5 bases; nucleotides outside the gene matches: 5. There are 13 residues in the CDR3. The CDR3 loop is CASSLGTDYGYTF. In DNA, the CDR3 is TGTGCCAGCAGCCTCGGGACAGATTATGGCTACACCTTC.

The CDR3 DNA reads as TGTGCCAGTAGTATCCCCTCACCCGGCACTGAAGCTTTCTTT. As protein: CASSIPSPGTEAFF. The V call is TRBV19, the J call TRBJ1-1; no clear D gene. V was trimmed by 3 bases and J by 4 bases, leaving 12 bases between them. Germline CDR1 and CDR2: LNHDA and SQIVND (reference sequence). CDR3 size: 14 residues.